Each of the 27 T cell receptor beta chains below was sequenced from the same sample in a study of control samples from healthy donors and cancer patients. Sequenced by immunoSEQ multiplex PCR; TCRdb stores in-frame clones only, minus some. In the table there are around 130,000 clones, around 90% of which are singletons. The sample taken for sequencing was blood. The receptors come from a man between 18 and 35 years old in good health.

The rearrangement joins TRBV5-1 to TRBJ2-3; 12 bases line up with TRBD1. The length of the CDR3 is 14 residues. V lost 8 bases, J lost 3 bases, and 4 bases stayed unmatched. Looked up from germline, CDR1 is SGHRS and CDR2 is YFSETQ. This CDR3 is CASKGQGATDTQYF. The DNA of the CDR3 is TGCGCCAGTAAGGGACAGGGGGCTACAGATACGCAGTATTTT.

The genes are TRBV28 and TRBJ1-3; D gene ambiguous. CDR3 length: 13 amino acids. The germline V gene has CDR1 MDHEN and CDR2 SYDVKM. V lost 10 bases and J 4 bases, leaving 14 bases between the germline ends. CDR3 DNA sequence: TGTGCCATCTTTAGGACCGGCGGAAACACCATATATTTT. Protein product: CAIFRTGGNTIYF.

The V and J genes are TRBV10-3 and TRBJ2-7, with a tentative D call TRBD1 (5 bases). V lost 10 bases and J lost 2, with 15 bases in between. The CDR3 consists of 13 residues. Germline loops: CDR1 ENHRY, CDR2 SYGVKD. The CDR3: CATQGRLTYEQYV. The CDR3 coding sequence is TGTGCCACGCAGGGTCGACTCACCTACGAGCAGTACGTC.

V usage is TRBV7-6 and J usage is TRBJ2-2; TRBD2 aligns across 7 bases. CDR1 and CDR2 (germline): SGHVS, FNYEAQ. CDR3 size: 16 residues. The trim removed 1 base at V and 5 bases at J, leaving 7 bases unmatched. Written as DNA, the CDR3 is TGTGCCAGCAGCTTAGGGGGAGGGCCGCCGACCGGGGAGCTGTTTTTT. Its translation: CASSLGGGPPTGELFF.

The genes are TRBV24-1 and TRBJ2-3; D might be TRBD1 or TRBD2, each matching 5 bases. This CDR3 is built from 16 residues. The germline V gene has CDR1 KGHDR and CDR2 SFDVKD. The germline V and J ends were trimmed by 4 bases and 0 bases, with 13 bases remaining between them. The CDR3 DNA reads TGTGCCACCAGTGAAACCGGGACGGTTAGCACAGATACGCAGTATTTT. Translation gives CATSETGTVSTDTQYF.

The V call is TRBV19, the J call TRBJ2-7, with D perhaps TRBD1 (6 bases). This CDR3 region has 15 residues. The V gene lost 6 bases and the J gene lost 0 bases, with 15 bases spanning the gap. Germline CDR1 LNHDA, CDR2 SQIVND (reference sequence). The CDR3 loop is CASSSLGAPSYEQYV. In DNA, the CDR3 is TGTGCCAGTAGCTCCTTGGGGGCCCCCTCCTACGAGCAGTACGTC.

This rearrangement joins TRBV29-1 to TRBJ2-5; D not resolved. V shed 4 bases and J shed 5 bases, with 14 bases lying between them. The germline V gene encodes CDR1 SQVTM and CDR2 ANQGSEA. The CDR3 totals 13 residues. The CDR3: CSVGLQTWETQYF. Written as DNA, the CDR3 is TGCAGCGTTGGTTTGCAAACCTGGGAGACCCAGTACTTC.

The chain joins TRBV5-8 to TRBJ1-2, with a weak D call TRBD1 (6 bases). Trimming took off 1 base at V and 4 bases at J, with 14 bases between the two ends. CDR1 and CDR2 (germline): SGHTS, YDEGEE. The CDR3 covers 15 residues. This CDR3 is CASSLNREQSYGYTF. The CDR3 DNA reads TGTGCCAGCAGCTTGAACAGGGAACAAAGCTATGGCTACACCTTC.

The chain recombines TRBV9 with TRBJ1-2; 8 bases map to TRBD1. This CDR3 comprises 14 residues. Germline-derived CDR1 and CDR2 are SGDLS and YYNGEE. V lost 4 bases to trimming and J lost 4 bases; unmatched junction nucleotides: 6. DNA for the CDR3: TGTGCCAGCAGCACCGGGACAGGCCCCTATGGCTACACCTTC. It translates to CASSTGTGPYGYTF.

The chain links TRBV28 to TRBJ1-4; TRBD1 matches at 10 bases. From germline, CDR1 is MDHEN and CDR2 SYDVKM. The CDR3 is made up of 15 amino acids. Trimming cost V 5 bases and J 8 bases; bases outside gene matches: 8. Written as DNA, the CDR3 is TGTGCCAGCAGTCCCGCGACAGGGGGCAGGGAAAAACTGTTTTTT. It specifies CASSPATGGREKLFF.

The chain is built from TRBV10-3 and TRBJ2-1; TRBD2 matches 8 bases. This CDR3 region has 14 residues. CDR1 is ENHRY, CDR2 SYGVKD, per germline. J lost 8 bases, V lost 10 bases, and 13 bases had no gene match. The CDR3 here is CATLPGGPVDEQFF. DNA of the CDR3: TGTGCCACCTTACCGGGGGGGCCAGTCGATGAGCAGTTCTTC.

The V gene is TRBV27, the J gene TRBJ2-4; D is undetermined. The CDR3 is made up of 12 amino acids. Trimming pared 8 bases from V and 0 bases from J, leaving 5 bases between. Germline loops: CDR1 MNHEY, CDR2 SMNVEV (reference sequence). This CDR3 is CASGLAKNIQYF. Here the CDR3 DNA reads TGTGCCAGCGGCCTAGCCAAAAACATTCAGTACTTC.

V gene TRBV6-2 or TRBV6-3 combines with J gene TRBJ2-5, with TRBD1 identical over 10 bases. The CDR3 spans 17 residues. Germline V CDR1 and CDR2: MNHEY, SVGEGT. V lost 6 bases, J lost 4 bases, and 14 bases stayed unmatched. The CDR3 region has the DNA TGTGCCAGCAGCCATCGACCCGGGACAGGGGTAATAGAGACCCAGTACTTC. It yields the protein CASSHRPGTGVIETQYF.

The chain uses TRBV27 and TRBJ2-7, with 8 bases matching TRBD2. Germline CDR1 is MNHEY and CDR2 is SMNVEV (reference sequence). The junction had 6 bases not matched to a gene; V was cut back by 2 bases and J by 0 bases. CDR3 size: 16 residues. CDR3 in DNA: TGTGCCAGCAGTTTAGTCGCGGGGGGTTCCTCCTACGAGCAGTACTTC. This codes for CASSLVAGGSSYEQYF.

The chain combines TRBV14 with TRBJ2-7; TRBD1 or TRBD2 may be the D gene (5 bases each). The CDR3 spans 17 residues. Trimming took 0 bases from V and 4 from J, leaving 19 bases between them. CDR1 and CDR2 (germline): SGHDN, FVKESK. CDR3 sequence (DNA): TGTGCCAGCAGCCAAGATCGGGGCGCCTCCTTAACTTACGAGCAGTACGTC. Residues: CASSQDRGASLTYEQYV.

J is TRBJ1-6 and V is TRBV6-4; TRBD1 might be the D (5 bases). Germline CDR1 is MRHNA and CDR2 is SNTAGT. This CDR3 has 17 amino acids. V gave up 3 bases and J gave up 14 bases, with 26 bases separating them. The DNA of the CDR3 is TGTGCCAGCAGTGAACAGGAGGCTGGTGTTAATTTTATCTCCCTCCACTTT. It is translated as CASSEQEAGVNFISLHF.

This sequence joins TRBV2 and TRBJ2-7; 7 bases agree with TRBD2. The ends lost 6 bases at V and 3 bases at J; junction bases unmatched: 8. CDR3 length: 14 amino acids. Germline CDR1 reads SNHLY; CDR2 reads FYNNEI. CDR3 bases: TGTGCCAGCAGGGGTAGCGGGTCTATCTACGAGCAGTACGTC. It specifies CASRGSGSIYEQYV.

The CDR3 DNA reads TGTGCCAGCAGCTTAGGACCTTGCACCGGGGAGCTGTTTTTT. It yields the protein CASSLGPCTGELFF. V and J are TRBV11-2 and TRBJ2-2; no reliable D call. Trimming took 1 base from V and 4 from J, leaving 7 bases between them. The CDR3 extends over 14 amino acids. Germline assignment: CDR1 SGHAT and CDR2 FQNNGV.

The genes are TRBV10-1 and TRBJ2-3; D is perhaps TRBD1 or TRBD2 (5 bases each). CDR3 size: 12 residues. The V end lost 4 bases, the J end lost 6 bases, and 8 bases lay between the germline ends. CDR1 is WNHNN and CDR2 is SYGVQD in the germline V gene (reference sequence). As DNA, the CDR3 is TGCGCCAGCAGTGGGGGACCGGATACGCAGTATTTT. It encodes CASSGGPDTQYF.

J is TRBJ1-1 and V is TRBV15, with TRBD1 matching over 8 bases. Germline V gene data show CDR1 as LNHNV and CDR2 as YYDKDF (reference sequence). V lost 7 bases, J lost 10 bases, and 14 bases stayed unmatched. The CDR3 has 14 residues. For the CDR3, the DNA is TGTGCCACCAAACCGGGACAGGTCAACGACAGAGCTTTCTTT. Translating gives CATKPGQVNDRAFF.

V is TRBV7-2 and J is TRBJ1-5, with D possibly being TRBD1 (5 bases). CDR3 length: 12 residues. V lost 6 bases and J 7 bases, leaving 10 bases between the germline ends. The germline gives CDR1 SGHTA, CDR2 FQGNSA. The DNA of the CDR3 is TGTGCCAGCAGTCGAGACAGCCAGCCCCAGCATTTT. This sequence encodes CASSRDSQPQHF.

The V call is TRBV7-2, the J call TRBJ1-1; 10 bases are shared with TRBD1. Losses at the gene ends were 1 base for V and 0 bases for J; bases not matched to a gene: 8. The germline CDR1 and CDR2 sequences are SGHTA and FQGNSA. This CDR3 spans 18 amino acids. The CDR3, as DNA: TGTGCCAGCAGCTTAGTCGCTCCGGGACAGGGGATGAACACTGAAGCTTTCTTT. This encodes CASSLVAPGQGMNTEAFF.

The CDR3 spells CASSPDLDWGNEQFF. The CDR3 coding sequence is TGTGCCAGCAGCCCTGACTTGGACTGGGGCAATGAGCAGTTCTTC. The chain links TRBV3-1 (or the pseudogene TRBV3-2) to TRBJ2-1; TRBD2 is a possible D gene (5 bases). V was trimmed by 4 bases and J by 6 bases, leaving 16 bases between them. The CDR3 is made up of 15 amino acids. The germline gives CDR1 LGHDT, CDR2 YNNKEL (reference sequence).

V gene TRBV5-5 combines with J gene TRBJ2-7; D may be TRBD2 (6 bases). The CDR3 consists of 12 residues. Trimming took 3 bases from V and 3 from J, leaving 7 bases between them. Germline CDR1 and CDR2: SGHKS and YYEKEE (reference sequence). DNA of the CDR3: TGTGCCAGCAGCTGGGGAGGCTACGAGCAGTACGTC. This translates into CASSWGGYEQYV.

V and J are TRBV7-9 and TRBJ2-1; D is possibly TRBD1 (5 bases). Trimming cost V 2 bases and J 9 bases, with 5 bases left between them. The V gene's germline CDR1 is SEHNR and CDR2 FQNEAQ (reference sequence). The CDR3 runs 11 residues. The CDR3 DNA follows: TGTGCCAGCAGCTTACAGGGTGAGCAGTTCTTC. Its protein product is CASSLQGEQFF.

The V call is TRBV19, the J call TRBJ1-3; D remains ambiguous. CDR1 is LNHDA, CDR2 SQIVND, per germline (reference sequence). V gave up 7 bases and J gave up 0 bases, with 10 bases separating them. CDR3 length: 14 residues. This CDR3 reads CASNQIHSGNTIYF. The CDR3 coding sequence is TGTGCCAGTAATCAGATCCACTCTGGAAACACCATATATTTT.

The chain uses TRBV9 and TRBJ2-7; D may correspond to TRBD1 or TRBD2 (6 bases each). The length of the CDR3 is 15 residues. In germline, CDR1 is SGDLS, CDR2 YYNGEE. V lost 0 bases and J lost 3, with 13 bases in between. In nucleotides, the CDR3 is TGTGCCAGCAGCGTAGGGGTAGGGGGAGGCTACGAGCAGTACTTC. It is translated as CASSVGVGGGYEQYF.